The present T cell receptor (beta chain) was sequenced within a study of Graves' ophthalmopathy and Graves' hyperthyroidism. Study observations and caveats: Discrimination between ophthalmopathy and stable hyperthyroidism by a 13-signature model showed about 88% sensitivity and 75% to 84% specificity. Blood repertoires reportedly contained most expanded thyroid clonotypes above 0.001 frequency.

As regards this clonotype: As yet, its antigen is unknown. Compared with germline, one end of the junction differs, possibly owing to a read error.

Using RNA transcripts, the TCR beta CDR3 regions were amplified. The first round was an RT-PCR with HTBI primers, and the second round was a multiplex PCR. Each CDR3 protein is one row after TCRdb ran MiXCR on the multiplex PCR reads. The sample lists about 240,000 distinct CDR3 sequences, roughly 50% occurring once. Diagnosis relied on clinical symptoms, serum thyroxine, TRAb, thyroid ultrasound and orbital computed tomography. This CDR3 has 14 residues. Per germline, CDR1 ENHRY and CDR2 SYGVKD. The sample comprised peripheral blood. This receptor was identified in an adult man with Graves' ophthalmopathy. V gene TRBV10-3 combines with J gene TRBJ1-2; maybe TRBD1 (6 bases). CDR3: CASSYDQGNYGHTF. As DNA, the CDR3 is TGTGCCAGCAGTTATGACCAGGGGAACTATGGCCACACCTTC.